Ten or more counts support the clone carrying this T cell receptor (beta chain). What it recognizes is unknown. Germline V gives CDR1 SGHDN, CDR2 FVKESK. J gave up 2 bases and V 5 bases, and 12 bases lay outside the gene matches. There are 17 residues in the CDR3. The cDNA was synthesized by means of template-switch 5'RACE, which was carried out with 10-nucleotide random UMIs. TCRdb itself ran the 5' RACE reads through MiXCR, one entry per CDR3 protein. Of approximately 59,000 distinct CDR3 sequences in the sample, roughly 5% were seen once. The data were obtained in a study of neurological immune-mediated disorders. General study points: Repertoires from 18 of 34 multiple sclerosis patients grouped phylogenetically into a related-CDR3 cluster, suggesting a possible signature. Multiple sclerosis, the disease with the least TCR clonal expansion, fell below healthy controls, whereas HTLV-1-associated myelopathy showed the most. CDR3 amino acid sequences of expanded clones were not shared across subjects, a result suggesting private repertoires in all groups.

The sample comprised PBMCs. The sequence was collected from a human donor with multiple sclerosis. The donor label of this sample is uncertain. V is TRBV14 and J is TRBJ2-7; 10 bases match TRBD2. CDR3 region: CASSFRTSGVYPYEQYF. DNA of the CDR3: TGTGCCAGCAGCTTTCGAACTAGCGGGGTCTACCCCTACGAGCAGTACTTC. The full variable domain, rest sourced from reference TRBV14 and TRBJ2-7, is EAGVTQFPSHSVIEKGQTVTLRCDPISGHDNLYWYRRVMGKEIKFLLHFVKESKQDESGMPNNRFLAERTGGTYSTLKVQPAELEDSGVYFCASSFRTSGVYPYEQYFGPGTRLTVT.